These T cell receptor beta chains were read from a single sample in a study of early T cells in non-severe SARS-CoV-2 infection. TCRdb analysed the 5' RACE reads with MiXCR anew, one entry per CDR3 protein. The sample includes tens of thousands of distinct CDR3 sequences, over 9% seen only once; the top ten take 1.5% to 2%. The sample comprised whole blood. All receptors come from an adult who was a healthcare worker with PCR-confirmed SARS-CoV-2 infection or an uninfected control (not recorded which). Both conserved end residues are trimmed from each CDR3. Fields, in order: J gene, V gene, clone size, CDR3 protein. Where a row states a size, it is once, few, many or the class of an expanded clone; other rows omit it.

>TRBJ2-7|TRBV5-6|NA
ASSLVAPLLAGEYEQY
>TRBJ1-1|TRBV6-2/TRBV6-3|NA
ATRKAGNTEAF
>TRBJ1-1|TRBV7-6|NA
ASSLGVGGAGSEAF
>TRBJ1-2|TRBV7-9|NA
ASSPEDVRAGYT
>TRBJ2-5|TRBV9|few
ASSPTTIQETQY
>TRBJ1-1|TRBV7-2|many
ASSSRQGVTEAF
>TRBJ1-4|TRBV11-2|many
ASSQGQAYEKLF
>TRBJ1-1|TRBV7-9|NA
ASSLLARTEAF
>TRBJ2-5|TRBV20-1|many
SARGAEGRQETQY
>TRBJ2-4|TRBV30|many
AWNYRVTGPLAKNIQY
>TRBJ2-1|TRBV12-3/TRBV12-4|many
ASRTRAQNYNEQF
>TRBJ2-7|TRBV3-1|few
ASSQGQGRLSSYEQY
>TRBJ2-5|TRBV12-5|many
ASGRGWDVETQY
>TRBJ1-5|TRBV7-2|few
ASSLGAPYQPQH
>TRBJ1-2|TRBV19|NA
ASSPDRAGGYT
>TRBJ1-4|TRBV19|NA
ASSLSRLQF
>TRBJ2-3|TRBV5-6|many
ASSLESGPSTDTQY
>TRBJ2-1|TRBV5-1|few
ASSFDSYNEQF
>TRBJ1-2|TRBV30|many
AWSPGLSYGYT
>TRBJ1-5|TRBV15|many
ATSKTGPIQPQH
>TRBJ2-3|TRBV29-1|NA
SVLPGGDTQY
>TRBJ2-4|TRBV5-6|many
ASSLRSGGALGKNIQY
>TRBJ2-7|TRBV6-5|many
ASSSLPGAYEQY
>TRBJ2-7|TRBV5-1|NA
ASSLQGHEQY
>TRBJ1-1|TRBV24-1|few
ATSDLGPGTVLMNTEAF
>TRBJ2-3|TRBV7-6|many
ASSPLAGGSTDTQY
>TRBJ1-1|TRBV12-3/TRBV12-4|many
ASSVPGRLKAF
>TRBJ2-5|TRBV5-6|few
ASSAQGFQETQY
>TRBJ2-7|TRBV27|few
ASNAGFGEQY
>TRBJ1-2|TRBV5-1|many
ASSLETGFNYGYT
>TRBJ1-1|TRBV7-2|many
ASSLDSGTGSREAF
>TRBJ2-3|TRBV10-3|few
AISDPKGRTTDTQY
>TRBJ2-1|TRBV12-3/TRBV12-4|many
ASSSWVRGEVNEQF
>TRBJ1-2|TRBV29-1|few
SVVVQRYGYT
>TRBJ1-4|TRBV3-1|NA
ASGARTATNEKLF
>TRBJ1-1|TRBV11-2|NA
ASSPVRGRDTEAF
>TRBJ2-1|TRBV13|NA
ASSPHVGLAGGPPPYNEQF
>TRBJ1-2|TRBV20-1|many
SARRGGYT
>TRBJ2-5|TRBV6-5|few
ASRTSFGQETQY
>TRBJ1-2|TRBV6-1|few
ASSVDRGYGYT
>TRBJ2-1|TRBV7-6|many
ASSLVPRVSGGAANEQF
>TRBJ1-1|TRBV6-2/TRBV6-3|many
AIRKGTEAF
>TRBJ1-1|TRBV18|few
ASSPPGGYHTEAF